These T cell receptor beta chains were read from a single sample in a study of T cell repertoires in cytomegalovirus infection. TCRdb passed the reads through MiXCR, listing each CDR3 protein once. The table records approximately 600,000 distinct CDR3 sequences, 40% of them present only once. What these receptors recognize is not known. The specimen comprised cultured PBMCs, sampled from culture after CMV antigen stimulation. The receptors originated from a human donor in good health (CMV status not recorded). Some clones in this sample may be carry-over from other donors' samples. Both conserved end residues are part of each CDR3. D genes are given only for firm matches. Clone sizes are given selectively: once, few, many, or a class where the clone is expanded.

J,D,size,V,DNA,CDR3
TRBJ2-3,-,few,TRBV27,TGTGCCAGCAGTTTACGGGGGCGCAGGACAGATACGCAGTATTTT,CASSLRGRRTDTQYF
TRBJ1-4,-,-,TRBV7-2,TGTGCCAGCAGCTTAGTGGGGTCGTGGGGAGAAAAACTGTTTTTT,CASSLVGSWGEKLFF
TRBJ2-5,-,-,TRBV7-2,TGTGCCAGCAGCCGTTCAAGGCTACAAGAGACCCAGTACTTC,CASSRSRLQETQYF
TRBJ2-3,TRBD2,-,TRBV7-2,TGTGCCAGCAGCTCGGGACTAGGGGTCACAGATACGCAGTATTTT,CASSSGLGVTDTQYF
TRBJ1-6,-,-,TRBV2,TGTGCCAGCAGTGTCCTCCCGGGATCCTATAATTCACCCCTCCACTTT,CASSVLPGSYNSPLHF
TRBJ2-7,TRBD1,-,TRBV3-1,TGTGCCAGCAGCCACGGTATGTCAGGGGGTGGCGAGCAGTACTTC,CASSHGMSGGGEQYF
TRBJ2-5,-,-,TRBV6-1,TGTGCCAGCAGTTCCCAGGGACAAGAGACCCAGTACTTC,CASSSQGQETQYF
TRBJ2-7,-,once,TRBV7-2,TGTGCCAGCAGCTTTCGCGGAACCCATTACGAGCAGTACTTC,CASSFRGTHYEQYF
TRBJ1-1,-,many,TRBV7-8,TGTGCCAGCAGCCCCGGGATAAAGCGGATTGAAGCTTTCTTT,CASSPGIKRIEAFF
TRBJ1-1,-,-,TRBV5-6,TGTGCCAGCAGCTTGGGGAAGACGTACACTGAAGCTTTCTTT,CASSLGKTYTEAFF
TRBJ2-1,-,once,TRBV20-1,TGCAGTGCTTCGATTCCAGATGGGGGTTTCGATGAGCAGTTCTTC,CSASIPDGGFDEQFF
TRBJ1-2,-,-,TRBV11-2,TGTGCCAGCAGTATTCGGGGCTATGGCTACACCTTC,CASSIRGYGYTF
TRBJ2-1,TRBD2,few,TRBV5-6,TGTGCCAGCAGCCGGACTAGCGGGGGTTACGACAATGAGCAGTTCTTC,CASSRTSGGYDNEQFF
TRBJ1-2,-,-,TRBV5-6,TGTGCCAGCAGCTTGGGCCATGGCTACACCTTC,CASSLGHGYTF
TRBJ2-3,TRBD2,-,TRBV6-6,TGTGCCAGCAGTTCTAGCGGTCTCACAGATACGCAGTATTTT,CASSSSGLTDTQYF
TRBJ2-7,-,-,TRBV28,TGTGCCAGCAGCTCCGGGACGGCGCCCTACGAGCAGTACTTC,CASSSGTAPYEQYF